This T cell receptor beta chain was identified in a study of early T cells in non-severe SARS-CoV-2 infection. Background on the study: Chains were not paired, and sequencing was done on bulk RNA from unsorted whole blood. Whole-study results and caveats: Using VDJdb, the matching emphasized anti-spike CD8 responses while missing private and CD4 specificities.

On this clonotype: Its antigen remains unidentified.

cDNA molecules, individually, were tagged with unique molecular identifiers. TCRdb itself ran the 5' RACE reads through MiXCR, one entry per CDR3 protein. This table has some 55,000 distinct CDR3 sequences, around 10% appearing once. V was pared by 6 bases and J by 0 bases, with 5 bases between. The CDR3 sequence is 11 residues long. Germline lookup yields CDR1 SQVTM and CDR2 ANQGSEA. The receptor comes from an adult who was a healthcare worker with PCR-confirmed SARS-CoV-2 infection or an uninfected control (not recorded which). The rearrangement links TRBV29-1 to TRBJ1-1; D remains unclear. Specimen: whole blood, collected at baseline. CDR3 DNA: TGCAGCGTGAGCATGAACACTGAAGCTTTCTTT. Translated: CSVSMNTEAFF.